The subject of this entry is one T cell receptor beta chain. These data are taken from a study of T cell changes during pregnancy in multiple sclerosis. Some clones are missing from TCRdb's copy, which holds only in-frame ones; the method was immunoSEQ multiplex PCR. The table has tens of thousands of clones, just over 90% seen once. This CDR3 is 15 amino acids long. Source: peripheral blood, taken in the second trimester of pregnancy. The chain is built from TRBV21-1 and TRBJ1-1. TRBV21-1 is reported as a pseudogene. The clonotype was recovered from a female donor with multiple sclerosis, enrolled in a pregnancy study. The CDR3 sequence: CASSKCGAMNTEAFF. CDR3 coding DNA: TGTGCCAGCAGCAAATGTGGAGCTATGAACACTGAAGCTTTCTTT.